Each of the 20 T cell receptor beta chains below was sequenced from the same sample in a study of T cells in Graves' hyperthyroidism and ophthalmopathy. Amplification of TCR beta CDR3 regions was performed using RNA transcripts as template. The HTBI primer set drove a first-round RT-PCR of the TCR CDR3. TCRdb independently ran MiXCR on the multiplex PCR reads; one entry per CDR3 protein. The table shows about 540,000 distinct CDR3 sequences, with about 43% occurring only once. The sample consisted of peripheral blood or thyroid tissue (not recorded which). These receptors originate from a woman under 30 with Graves' hyperthyroidism.

A word on this clonotype: Just one base apart from a much larger clone, this may be a read error. The chain links TRBV2 to TRBJ2-7, with D possibly matching TRBD2 (6 bases). V was clipped by 6 bases and J by 4 bases, with 7 bases between them. The germline gives CDR1 SNHLY, CDR2 FYNNEI. The CDR3 is made up of 11 amino acids. The CDR3 DNA sequence: TGTGCCAGCAGGGACTATTACGAGCAGTACTTC. Residues: CASRDYYEQYF.

The chain has TRBV7-2 and TRBJ2-7, with a tentative D call TRBD1 (5 bases). The CDR3 extends over 14 amino acids. Trimming removed 3 bases at V and 7 bases at J, with 16 bases between. Germline CDR1 SGHTA, CDR2 FQGNSA. CDR3 loop: CASSFPTAGQEQYF. As DNA, the CDR3 is TGTGCCAGCAGCTTTCCGACGGCAGGACAAGAGCAGTACTTC.

This clonotype was seen repeatedly, ten times or more. J is TRBJ1-4 and V is TRBV29-1; D is unclear. The CDR3 consists of 12 residues. V was shortened by 0 bases and J by 8 bases, with 7 bases between the two germline ends. In germline, CDR1 is SQVTM, CDR2 ANQGSEA. The CDR3 loop is CSVEDGREKLFF. The CDR3, as DNA: TGCAGCGTTGAAGATGGTCGGGAAAAACTGTTTTTT.

The chain uses TRBV20-1 and TRBJ1-6; D not certain. The CDR3 spans 13 residues. CDR1 is DFQATT and CDR2 is SNEGSKA in the germline V gene (reference sequence). CDR3 sequence: CSACRPGDSPLHF. CDR3 bases: TGCAGCGCGTGTCGCCCCGGTGATTCACCCCTCCACTTT.

This clonotype was seen at least ten times. This chain connects TRBV2 to TRBJ1-6; D remains unclear. V was clipped by 3 bases and J by 8 bases, with 14 bases between them. There are 15 residues in the CDR3. Germline V gene data show CDR1 as SNHLY and CDR2 as FYNNEI. CDR3 residues: CASSDSGTLDSPLHF. DNA of the CDR3: TGTGCCAGCAGTGACAGCGGTACTCTGGATTCACCCCTCCACTTT.

Regarding this clonotype: Being one base from a much bigger clone, this may be a read error. This chain uses TRBV2 with TRBJ1-1; a possible D gene is TRBD1 (5 bases). The germline V and J ends were trimmed by 6 bases and 0 bases, with 14 bases remaining between them. The CDR3 totals 15 residues. Germline V gene data show CDR1 as SNHLY and CDR2 as FYNNEI. CDR3 sequence reads: CASREQGEVNTEAFF. The CDR3 DNA reads as TGTGCCAGCAGGGAGCAGGGCGAGGTGAACACTGAAGCTTTCTTT.

This chain connects TRBV11-2 to TRBJ2-7; 10 bases map to TRBD1. This CDR3 contains 18 residues. Germline trimming cut 5 bases from V and 4 bases from J; bases unmatched to any gene: 17. The germline CDR1 and CDR2 sequences are SGHAT and FQNNGV. The CDR3, as DNA: TGTGCCAGCAGCAAACTTAGGGGCGGGGGACAGGGGTCTTACGAGCAGTACTTC. The encoded protein is CASSKLRGGGQGSYEQYF.

The V and J genes are TRBV7-9 and TRBJ2-7; 11 nucleotides agree with TRBD2. The CDR3 runs 16 residues. From germline, CDR1 is SEHNR and CDR2 FQNEAQ (reference sequence). V was clipped by 5 bases and J by 4 bases; unmatched bases: 10. CDR3 in DNA: TGTGCCAGCAGCCACACCCCGGGACTAGCGGAATACGAGCAGTACTTC. Translation gives CASSHTPGLAEYEQYF.

The gene calls are TRBV7-2 and TRBJ2-5, with a tentative D call TRBD2 (6 bases). CDR3 length equals 13 residues. Germline V gene sequence: CDR1 SGHTA, CDR2 FQGNSA. Trimming stripped 6 bases from V and 5 bases from J, with 13 bases between. This chain's CDR3 is CASSPRLVETQYF. The CDR3 DNA sequence: TGTGCCAGCAGTCCAAGACTAGTCGAGACCCAGTACTTC.

This clonotype was found many times. The chain has TRBV7-3 and TRBJ1-1; TRBD1 might be the D (5 bases). The germline V gene encodes CDR1 SGHTA and CDR2 FQGTGA. The CDR3 spans 12 residues. V lost 8 bases to trimming and J lost 6 bases, with 13 bases between them. CDR3 sequence (DNA): TGTGCCAGCGGGCGGGGGGACGCTGAAGCTTTCTTT. As protein: CASGRGDAEAFF.

V usage is TRBV7-2 and J usage is TRBJ1-2, with 8 nucleotides matching TRBD1. V lost 5 bases, J lost 8 bases, and 13 bases stayed unmatched. This CDR3 has 15 residues. Germline CDR1 and CDR2: SGHTA and FQGNSA. CDR3 bases: TGTGCCAGCAGCCCACCGGCCGGGACAGGAGGAGGCTACACCTTC. The encoded protein is CASSPPAGTGGGYTF.

In its sample, this clonotype was seen a few times. This chain uses TRBV5-4 with TRBJ1-6; D call uncertain. With 7 bases removed from V and 11 bases from J, the gap between germline ends came to 16 bases. The germline V gene has CDR1 SGHNT and CDR2 YYREEE (reference sequence). The CDR3 loop spans 13 amino acids. DNA for the CDR3: TGTGCCAGCTCTAAGGAAGTTACGGCACCCCTCCACTTT. This encodes CASSKEVTAPLHF.

The chain employs TRBV29-1 and TRBJ2-2; TRBD2 agrees at 11 bases. The CDR3 is made up of 14 amino acids. J gave up 6 bases and V 5 bases, and 5 bases lay outside the gene matches. The germline V gene encodes CDR1 SQVTM and CDR2 ANQGSEA. CDR3 nucleotide sequence: TGCAGCGTTACGACTAGCGGGATCTCCGGGGAGCTGTTTTTT. Its translation: CSVTTSGISGELFF.

In the case of this clonotype: Germline and junction disagree at one end, which may indicate a read error. The rearrangement links TRBV10-3 to TRBJ1-3, with 10 positions matching TRBD1. CDR1 ENHRY and CDR2 SYGVKD come from the germline V gene. CDR3 size: 15 residues. CDR3 DNA: TGTGCCATCGGAGGGACAGGGGCGAGTGGAGACACCATATATTTT. It translates to CAIGGTGASGDTIYF.

This clonotype has only one observation. V and J are TRBV14 and TRBJ1-5; no clear D gene. This CDR3 contains 12 residues. The V gene lost 0 bases and the J gene lost 9 bases, with 6 bases spanning the gap. The germline CDR1 and CDR2 sequences are SGHDN and FVKESK. The CDR3 sequence: CASSQDDRPQHF. CDR3 DNA sequence: TGTGCCAGCAGCCAAGATGATAGGCCCCAGCATTTT. The full variable domain, its missing parts supplied by reference TRBV14 and TRBJ1-5, is EAGVTQFPSHSVIEKGQTVTLRCDPISGHDNLYWYRRVMGKEIKFLLHFVKESKQDESGMPNNRFLAERTGGTYSTLKVQPAELEDSGVYFCASSQDDRPQHFGDGTRLSIL.

The chain is built from TRBV7-2 and TRBJ2-5; 8 nucleotides match TRBD2. After removal of 1 base from V and 7 bases from J, the junction contained 8 bases not matched to a gene. The CDR3 extends over 15 amino acids. Germline V gene lookup returns CDR1 SGHTA and CDR2 FQGNSA. This CDR3 reads CASSLDGREGVTQYF. The CDR3 bases are TGTGCCAGCAGCTTAGATGGTCGGGAGGGCGTGACCCAGTACTTC. Combining the CDR3 with reference TRBV7-2 and TRBJ2-5 gives the whole variable domain GAGVSQSPSNKVTEKGKDVELRCDPISGHTALYWYRQSLGQGLEFLIYFQGNSAPDKSGLPSDRFSAERTGGSVSTLTIQRTQQEDSAVYLCASSLDGREGVTQYFGPGTRLLVL.

This clonotype was counted only a few times. The chain links TRBV20-1 to TRBJ1-5, with D possibly TRBD1 on 5 matching bases. The CDR3 sequence is 12 residues long. Trimming stripped 5 bases from V and 3 bases from J, with 8 bases between. Germline CDR1 and CDR2: DFQATT and SNEGSKA (reference sequence). CDR3 region: CSAGGDNQPQHF. CDR3 bases: TGCAGTGCTGGGGGGGACAATCAGCCCCAGCATTTT.

The rearrangement links TRBV6-8 to TRBJ2-6; D possibly uses TRBD1 or TRBD2 (5 bases each). The germline V and J ends were trimmed by 1 base and 0 bases, with 7 bases remaining between them. This CDR3 is built from 16 residues. Germline lookup yields CDR1 MNHGY and CDR2 SAAAGT. As DNA, the CDR3 is TGTGCCAGCAGTTACTTGGGGGACTCTGGGGCCAACGTCCTGACTTTC. This gives the protein CASSYLGDSGANVLTF.

Only a few counts were recorded for this clonotype. The chain employs TRBV13 and TRBJ1-4; the match to TRBD1 covers 9 bases. This CDR3 is built from 16 residues. CDR1 is PRHDT, CDR2 FYEKMQ, per germline (reference sequence). V was pared by 0 bases and J by 7 bases, with 6 bases of the junction left unmatched. CDR3 amino acids: CASSLGWTGDREKLFF. In DNA form, the CDR3 reads TGTGCCAGCAGCTTAGGGTGGACAGGGGACCGTGAAAAACTGTTTTTT.

The chain has TRBV20-1 and TRBJ2-7, with a weak D call TRBD2 (6 bases). This CDR3 has 14 residues. The germline V and J ends were trimmed by 4 bases and 6 bases, with 19 bases remaining between them. Germline lookup yields CDR1 DFQATT and CDR2 SNEGSKA (reference sequence). The CDR3 loop reads CSAIGGLEYFEQYF. In nucleotides, the CDR3 is TGCAGTGCTATCGGGGGATTAGAGTATTTCGAGCAGTACTTC.